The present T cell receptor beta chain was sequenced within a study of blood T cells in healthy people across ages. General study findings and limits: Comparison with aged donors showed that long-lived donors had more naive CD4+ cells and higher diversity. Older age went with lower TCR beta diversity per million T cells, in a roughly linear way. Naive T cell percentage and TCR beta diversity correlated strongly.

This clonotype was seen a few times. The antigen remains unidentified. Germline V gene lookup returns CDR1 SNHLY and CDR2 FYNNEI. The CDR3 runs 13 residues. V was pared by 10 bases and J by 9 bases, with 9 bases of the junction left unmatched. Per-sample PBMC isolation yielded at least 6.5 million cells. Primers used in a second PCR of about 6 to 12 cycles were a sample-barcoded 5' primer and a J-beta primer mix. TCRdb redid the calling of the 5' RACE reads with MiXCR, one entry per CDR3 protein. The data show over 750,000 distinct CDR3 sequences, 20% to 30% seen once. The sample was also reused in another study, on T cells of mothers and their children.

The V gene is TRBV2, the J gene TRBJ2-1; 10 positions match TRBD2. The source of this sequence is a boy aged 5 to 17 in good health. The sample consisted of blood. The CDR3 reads CATLAGVGFEQFF. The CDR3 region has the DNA TGTGCCACCCTAGCGGGGGTCGGCTTTGAGCAGTTCTTC.